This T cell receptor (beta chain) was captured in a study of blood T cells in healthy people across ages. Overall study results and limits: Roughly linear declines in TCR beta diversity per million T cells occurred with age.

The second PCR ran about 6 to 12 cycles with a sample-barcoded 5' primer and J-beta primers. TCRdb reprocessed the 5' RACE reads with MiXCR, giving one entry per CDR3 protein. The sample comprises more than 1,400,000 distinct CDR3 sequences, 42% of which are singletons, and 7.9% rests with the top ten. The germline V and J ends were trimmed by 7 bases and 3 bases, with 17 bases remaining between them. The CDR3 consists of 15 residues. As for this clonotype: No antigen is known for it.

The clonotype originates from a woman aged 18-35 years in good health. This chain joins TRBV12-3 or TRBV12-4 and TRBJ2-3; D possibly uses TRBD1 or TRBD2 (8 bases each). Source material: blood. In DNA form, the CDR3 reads TGTGCCAGCACCCCAGGGGGCGGGAGGACAGATACGCAGTATTTT. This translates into CASTPGGGRTDTQYF.